What follows are 24 T cell receptor beta chains derived from one specimen sequenced in a study of T-cell memory formation after mild COVID-19. MiXCR, run by TCRdb on the 5' RACE reads, gives a single entry per CDR3 protein. The sample shows just over 200,000 distinct CDR3 sequences, 9.5% to 10% of them seen only once. Sequencing was done on a sample of PBMCs or a T cell subset sorted from them (not recorded which). Receptor source: a man between 18 and 35 years old who had mild COVID-19 (a few samples of this study predate the infection). Cell type and time point are not known.

This clonotype was counted many times. The rearrangement joins TRBV12-3 or TRBV12-4 to TRBJ2-5, with TRBD2 matching 7 bases. This CDR3 comprises 14 residues. The trim removed 7 bases at V and 4 bases at J, leaving 9 bases unmatched. For the CDR3, the DNA is TGTGCCAGCACCACCTTTGGCGGGGGAGAGACCCAGTACTTC. This codes for CASTTFGGGETQYF.

V and J are TRBV19 and TRBJ1-1; possibly TRBD1 for D (5 bases). CDR1 and CDR2 (germline): LNHDA, SQIVND (reference sequence). This CDR3 comprises 15 residues. V was clipped by 3 bases and J by 1 base, with 12 bases between them. The CDR3 nucleotides are TGTGCCAGTAGTATTCTGCCGGGGGGGAACACTGAAGCTTTCTTT. Its protein is CASSILPGGNTEAFF.

V and J are TRBV5-1 and TRBJ2-7, with D uncertain. The CDR3 has 14 amino acids. Germline lookup yields CDR1 SGHRS and CDR2 YFSETQ. V shed 0 bases and J shed 1 base, with 8 bases lying between them. The CDR3 sequence is CASSLDVKSYEQYF. DNA of the CDR3: TGCGCCAGCAGCTTGGATGTGAAGTCCTACGAGCAGTACTTC.

This clonotype was seen more than once but under ten times. The chain couples TRBV7-2 to TRBJ2-3, with D uncertain. The CDR3 is made up of 14 amino acids. The germline CDR1 and CDR2 sequences are SGHTA and FQGNSA. Trimming shortened V by 3 bases and J by 1 base, and 8 bases separated the two germline ends. In DNA form, the CDR3 reads TGTGCCAGCAGCTTCCAGACGGGCACAGATACGCAGTATTTT. It translates to CASSFQTGTDTQYF. Filled out from reference TRBV7-2 and TRBJ2-3, the complete variable domain reads GAGVSQSPSNKVTEKGKDVELRCDPISGHTALYWYRQSLGQGLEFLIYFQGNSAPDKSGLPSDRFSAERTGGSVSTLTIQRTQQEDSAVYLCASSFQTGTDTQYFGPGTRLTVL.

This clonotype was found many times. The rearrangement uses TRBV20-1 and TRBJ1-6, with a possible D match to TRBD1 (6 bases). Trimming removed 0 bases from V and 6 bases from J, with 15 bases in between. From germline, CDR1 is DFQATT and CDR2 SNEGSKA (reference sequence). The CDR3 is 16 residues long. The CDR3 region has the DNA TGCAGTGCTAGAGATCTTCGCAGGGGTAGTAATTCACCCCTCCACTTT. Translation gives CSARDLRRGSNSPLHF.

This clonotype was detected ten times or more. The genes are TRBV5-1 and TRBJ2-2; TRBD2 might be the D (5 bases). The V gene lost 0 bases and the J gene lost 1 base, with 7 bases spanning the gap. The CDR3 is 15 amino acids. CDR1 is SGHRS and CDR2 is YFSETQ in the germline V gene. CDR3 sequence: CASSLVRGNTGELFF. The DNA for the CDR3 is TGCGCCAGCAGCTTGGTACGGGGGAACACCGGGGAGCTGTTTTTT.

This clonotype was counted many times. The chain is built from TRBV18 and TRBJ2-3; D not resolved. The CDR3 consists of 11 residues. Germline CDR1 is KGHSH and CDR2 is LQKENI. The V and J ends lost 3 bases and 5 bases respectively, with 3 bases between them. This chain's CDR3 is CASSPQDTQYF. In nucleotides, the CDR3 is TGTGCCAGCTCACCGCAAGATACGCAGTATTTT.

The rearrangement uses TRBV7-9 and TRBJ2-7, with unresolved D. The CDR3 sequence is 12 residues long. Per germline, CDR1 SEHNR and CDR2 FQNEAQ (reference sequence). With 5 bases removed from V and 7 bases from J, the gap between germline ends came to 12 bases. CDR3 in DNA: TGTGCCAGCAGCCGGACCTCCAAGGAGCAGTACTTC. Its translation: CASSRTSKEQYF. The full variable domain, completed using reference TRBV7-9 and TRBJ2-7, is DTGVSQNPRHKITKRGQNVTFRCDPISEHNRLYWYRQTLGQGPEFLTYFQNEAQLEKSRLLSDRFSAERPKGSFSTLEIQRTEQGDSAMYLCASSRTSKEQYFGPGTRLTVT.

The chain has TRBV11-2 and TRBJ1-1; TRBD1 is a possible D gene (5 bases). There are 16 residues in the CDR3. CDR1 and CDR2 from the germline V gene are SGHAT and FQNNGV. The V end was cut by 5 bases, the J end by 5 bases, with 21 bases between. The CDR3 spells CASSPRPTGPATEAFF. In DNA, the CDR3 is TGTGCCAGCAGCCCAAGGCCTACAGGCCCGGCTACTGAAGCTTTCTTT.

This chain connects TRBV6-7 to TRBJ2-5; no clear D gene. TRBV6-7 is identified as an open reading frame with a role that is uncertain. V was pared by 7 bases and J by 0 bases, with 6 bases between. This CDR3 is built from 12 residues. The chain's CDR3 is CASTAYQETQYF. The CDR3 nucleotides read TGTGCCAGCACCGCCTACCAAGAGACCCAGTACTTC.

The chain has TRBV7-2 and TRBJ2-5; 9 nucleotides line up with TRBD1. Germline lookup yields CDR1 SGHTA and CDR2 FQGNSA. Trimming at V came to 3 bases and at J to 5 bases, leaving 7 bases not matched to a gene. This CDR3 contains 15 residues. CDR3 nucleotides: TGTGCCAGCAGCTTTGGAACAGGGGGCCTTGAGACCCAGTACTTC. Translation gives CASSFGTGGLETQYF. Full variable domain (rest looked up from reference TRBV7-2 and TRBJ2-5): GAGVSQSPSNKVTEKGKDVELRCDPISGHTALYWYRQSLGQGLEFLIYFQGNSAPDKSGLPSDRFSAERTGGSVSTLTIQRTQQEDSAVYLCASSFGTGGLETQYFGPGTRLLVL.

The rearrangement links TRBV25-1 to TRBJ2-7; 8 nucleotides align to TRBD1. The J segment lost 4 bases and the V segment lost 5 bases, leaving 7 bases of the junction unmatched. Germline CDR1 and CDR2: MGHDK and SYGVNS. The CDR3 covers 14 residues. CDR3: CASSSTGGRYEQYF. In nucleotides, the CDR3 is TGTGCCAGCAGTAGTACAGGGGGAAGATACGAGCAGTACTTC.

Many counts were recorded for this clonotype. The J gene is TRBJ2-7, the V gene TRBV25-1, with no clear D. Trimming shortened V by 1 base and J by 2 bases, and 12 bases separated the two germline ends. This CDR3 is built from 15 residues. Germline loops: CDR1 MGHDK, CDR2 SYGVNS. CDR3 residues: CASSESPPAPYEQYF. CDR3 in DNA: TGTGCCAGCAGTGAATCCCCCCCGGCTCCCTACGAGCAGTACTTC.

The gene calls are TRBV4-3 and TRBJ1-2, with D possibly TRBD1 on 6 matching bases. The germline CDR1 and CDR2 sequences are LGHNA and YSLEER. This CDR3 contains 14 residues. Trimming removed 0 bases at V and 4 bases at J, with 9 bases between. Here the CDR3 DNA reads TGCGCCAGCAGCCAAGAAGGGGGTTCCTATGGCTACACCTTC. This translates into CASSQEGGSYGYTF.

There are a few counts of this clonotype. This sequence joins TRBV6-5 and TRBJ2-1; D is undetermined. This CDR3 comprises 15 residues. V lost 0 bases to trimming and J lost 3 bases, with 9 bases between them. The germline V gene has CDR1 MNHEY and CDR2 SVGAGI. CDR3 loop: CASSYSFGDYNEQFF. CDR3 nucleotides: TGTGCCAGCAGTTACTCCTTTGGGGACTACAATGAGCAGTTCTTC.

The chain joins TRBV5-6 to TRBJ1-4, with a possible D match to TRBD1 (6 bases). The ends were cut back, 3 bases at V and 8 bases at J, with 17 bases in the middle. This CDR3 is 15 amino acids long. Germline V gene lookup returns CDR1 SGHDT and CDR2 YYEEEE. CDR3 coding DNA: TGTGCCAGCAGCTCCACGCCAGGGGAAGGAGAAAAACTGTTTTTT. This encodes CASSSTPGEGEKLFF.

This clonotype has only a few counts. The chain links TRBV5-1 to TRBJ2-5; no firm D call. V was clipped by 4 bases and J by 0 bases, with 10 bases between them. Germline V gene sequence: CDR1 SGHRS, CDR2 YFSETQ. The CDR3 consists of 14 residues. DNA for the CDR3: TGCGCCAGCAGCCCCTGGGCAGACCAAGAGACCCAGTACTTC. This encodes CASSPWADQETQYF.

This clonotype was recorded many times. This chain links TRBV11-2 with TRBJ2-5, with D maybe TRBD1 (6 bases). The V end was cut by 2 bases, the J end by 6 bases, with 10 bases between. From germline, CDR1 is SGHAT and CDR2 FQNNGV. CDR3 length equals 13 residues. Written as DNA, the CDR3 is TGTGCCAGCAGCTTACACAGGGAAAAGACCCAGTACTTC. It translates to CASSLHREKTQYF.

This clonotype was detected ten times or more. CDR3 amino acids: CASSLVSGGTQETQYF. CDR3 DNA: TGTGCCAGCAGCTTAGTAAGCGGGGGAACACAAGAGACCCAGTACTTC. V and J are TRBV7-2 and TRBJ2-5; TRBD2 agrees at 8 bases. J was trimmed by 2 bases and V by 1 base; bases with no gene match: 6. CDR1 is SGHTA and CDR2 is FQGNSA in the germline V gene. The CDR3 sequence is 16 residues long.

This clonotype was seen repeatedly, ten times or more. This chain joins TRBV5-1 and TRBJ2-3, with a weak D call TRBD1 (6 bases). CDR3 size: 15 residues. CDR1 and CDR2 (germline): SGHRS, YFSETQ. Between the trimmed V and J ends, which lost 4 bases and 1 base, there was a span of 13 bases. Written as DNA, the CDR3 is TGCGCCAGCAGCCTAGGCAGGGGCGGCACAGATACGCAGTATTTT. It codes for CASSLGRGGTDTQYF.

This clonotype was seen only a few times. The chain employs TRBV19 and TRBJ1-4; D unclear. Germline CDR1 LNHDA, CDR2 SQIVND (reference sequence). The V gene lost 6 bases and the J gene lost 1 base, with 12 bases spanning the gap. The CDR3 totals 15 residues. The CDR3 sequence: CASSPVAQTNEKLFF. DNA for the CDR3: TGTGCCAGTAGCCCGGTGGCCCAAACTAATGAAAAACTGTTTTTT.

The chain recombines TRBV7-2 with TRBJ1-2, with 9 bases lining up with TRBD1. This CDR3 region has 16 residues. From germline, CDR1 is SGHTA and CDR2 FQGNSA. The J segment lost 8 bases and the V segment lost 2 bases, leaving 12 bases of the junction unmatched. The CDR3 sequence: CASSLMAQGARGGYTF. CDR3 coding DNA: TGTGCCAGCAGCTTAATGGCACAGGGGGCCCGTGGGGGCTACACCTTC.

The sample holds many counts of this clonotype. The chain recombines TRBV18 with TRBJ2-7; no definite D call. With 1 base removed from V and 4 bases from J, the gap between germline ends came to 5 bases. Per the germline V gene, CDR1 is KGHSH and CDR2 is LQKENI. This CDR3 spans 12 amino acids. The CDR3 reads CASSPQSYEQYF. In DNA form, the CDR3 reads TGTGCCAGCTCACCACAATCTTACGAGCAGTACTTC.

The chain uses TRBV20-1 and TRBJ2-1, with D perhaps matching TRBD2 (6 bases). This CDR3 has 14 residues. Germline V lookup: CDR1 DFQATT, CDR2 SNEGSKA (reference sequence). V was trimmed by 3 bases and J by 12 bases, leaving 21 bases between them. CDR3 amino acids: CSARDPMAAGGQFF. In nucleotides, the CDR3 is TGCAGTGCTAGGGATCCGATGGCGGCCGGGGGGCAGTTCTTC.